This T cell receptor (beta chain) appears in the sequencing data of a study of preoperative IRX-2 immunotherapy in early breast cancer. Specified treatment: preoperative locoregional IRX-2 cytokine immunotherapy. Patients received preoperative, locoregional IRX-2 cytokine immunotherapy in a phase Ib study. The data were produced by immunoSEQ multiplex PCR, yet TCRdb's version contains in-frame clones alone and is incomplete. The sample holds 34,000 or so clones, roughly four fifths seen once. Trimming removed 6 bases from V and 2 bases from J, with 6 bases in between. CDR3 length: 12 amino acids. Germline V lookup: CDR1 KGHSH, CDR2 LQKENI.

The sequence was obtained from a human donor with breast cancer. The input for sequencing was lymph node tissue, taken from a patient treated with IRX-2 immunotherapy. The chain couples TRBV18 to TRBJ2-3; D is uncertain. The CDR3 bases are TGTGCCAGCTCTCCGGCCACAGATACGCAGTATTTT. Translation: CASSPATDTQYF.